What follows are 14 T cell receptor beta chains derived from one specimen sequenced in a study of cytomegalovirus exposure and HLA in healthy donors. This PCR relied on a set of 60 Vbeta primers and 13 Jbeta primers. The assay was immunoSEQ multiplex PCR, and TCRdb's table has in-frame clones only and misses some. The sample consists of hundreds of thousands of clones, around 89% of them appearing once. Sequenced sample: PBMCs. The origin of the receptors is a woman aged 18 to 35 in good health and CMV-seronegative.

This chain joins TRBV6-4 and TRBJ2-5; maybe TRBD2 (6 bases). The tail of the sequence fits TRBJ2-7 better, so the J call may be wrong. The germline V gene encodes CDR1 MRHNA and CDR2 SNTAGT. This CDR3 spans 14 amino acids. CDR3 sequence: CASSSPGTANEQYF. Written as DNA, the CDR3 is TGTGCCAGCAGTTCCCCCGGGACTGCAAACGAGCAGTACTTC.

V usage is TRBV9 and J usage is TRBJ1-1; D is uncertain. V gave up 3 bases and J gave up 3 bases, with 9 bases separating them. The germline CDR1 and CDR2 sequences are SGDLS and YYNGEE. The CDR3 spans 13 residues. The CDR3 region is CASSAPEDTEAFF. CDR3 coding DNA: TGTGCCAGCAGCGCCCCAGAGGACACTGAAGCTTTCTTT.

The rearrangement joins TRBV6-5 to TRBJ1-5; D uncertain. The V end lost 0 bases, the J end lost 1 base, and 7 bases lay between the germline ends. CDR1 is MNHEY and CDR2 is SVGAGI in the germline V gene. The CDR3 runs to 15 residues. The CDR3 coding sequence is TGTGCCAGCAGTTACTCGTCGGTCAGCAATCAGCCCCAGCATTTT. Translation: CASSYSSVSNQPQHF.

The V and J genes are TRBV7-6 and TRBJ2-1, with 11 bases identical to TRBD2. The CDR3 runs to 15 residues. J gave up 10 bases and V 5 bases, and 10 bases lay outside the gene matches. From germline, CDR1 is SGHVS and CDR2 FNYEAQ. The CDR3 protein is CASSKLAGVIIEQFF. As DNA, the CDR3 is TGTGCCAGCAGCAAACTAGCGGGAGTTATTATAGAGCAGTTCTTC.

V usage is TRBV7-3 and J usage is TRBJ2-1, with 12 nucleotides matching TRBD2. Germline trimming cut 5 bases from V and 3 bases from J; bases unmatched to any gene: 2. From germline, CDR1 is SGHTA and CDR2 FQGTGA. This CDR3 comprises 15 residues. Here the CDR3 reads CASSPTSGSYNEQFF. As DNA, the CDR3 is TGTGCCAGCAGCCCGACTAGCGGGAGCTACAATGAGCAGTTCTTC.

The chain joins TRBV20-1 to TRBJ2-1, with D perhaps TRBD2 (5 bases). The V and J ends lost 4 bases and 5 bases respectively, with 6 bases between them. The germline CDR1 and CDR2 sequences are DFQATT and SNEGSKA (reference sequence). This CDR3 comprises 11 residues. This chain's CDR3 is CSANGNNEQFF. CDR3 sequence (DNA): TGCAGTGCTAACGGGAACAATGAGCAGTTCTTC.

This sequence joins TRBV4-1 and TRBJ1-4; D remains unclear. Deletions cut 3 bases from V and 8 bases from J, with 7 bases between. This CDR3 is 12 amino acids long. The germline CDR1 and CDR2 sequences are MGHRA and YSYEKL. CDR3 region: CASSQPREKLFF. Written as DNA, the CDR3 is TGCGCCAGCAGCCAGCCCAGGGAAAAACTGTTTTTT.

J is TRBJ2-7 and V is TRBV7-2; 7 positions agree with TRBD2. There are 15 residues in the CDR3. Germline V gene sequence: CDR1 SGHTA, CDR2 FQGNSA. The ends lost 3 bases at V and 0 bases at J; junction bases unmatched: 5. This CDR3 is CASSLRGGPSYEQYF. As DNA, the CDR3 is TGTGCCAGCAGCTTGCGGGGAGGGCCCTCCTACGAGCAGTACTTC.

This clone came up a few times. The chain links TRBV19 to TRBJ2-3; 9 bases fit TRBD2. J gave up 2 bases and V 6 bases, and 6 bases lay outside the gene matches. The CDR3 runs 15 residues. Germline CDR1 is LNHDA and CDR2 is SQIVND (reference sequence). This CDR3 reads CASRRGGGVTDTQYF. The CDR3 nucleotides read TGTGCCAGTAGAAGGGGCGGGGGGGTCACAGATACGCAGTATTTT.

This sequence joins TRBV7-8 and TRBJ2-3; possibly TRBD2 for D (6 bases). The CDR3 is 15 residues long. Germline CDR1 SGHVS, CDR2 FQNEAQ. With 5 bases removed from V and 2 bases from J, the gap between germline ends came to 14 bases. CDR3 residues: CASSRDSLPTDTQYF. The CDR3 coding sequence is TGTGCCAGCAGCCGGGACTCCCTCCCCACAGATACGCAGTATTTT.

The chain combines TRBV9 with TRBJ2-5; 7 bases are shared with TRBD2. Per germline, CDR1 SGDLS and CDR2 YYNGEE. V lost 0 bases, J lost 2 bases, and 7 bases stayed unmatched. This CDR3 contains 16 residues. CDR3 residues: CASSVGIAGLQETQYF. CDR3 nucleotide sequence: TGTGCCAGCAGCGTAGGGATAGCGGGCCTACAAGAGACCCAGTACTTC.

The chain carries TRBV7-6 and TRBJ2-2, with D uncertain. Looked up from germline, CDR1 is SGHVS and CDR2 is FNYEAQ. Trimming left V 5 bases short and J 0 bases short, with 7 bases between. This CDR3 is 14 amino acids long. In nucleotides, the CDR3 is TGTGCCAGCAGCCCCCTGTCGAACACCGGGGAGCTGTTTTTT. Its protein is CASSPLSNTGELFF.

The chain links TRBV5-5 to TRBJ2-7; D unclear. The CDR3 runs 15 residues. Trimming left V 1 base short and J 0 bases short, with 11 bases between. Per the germline V gene, CDR1 is SGHKS and CDR2 is YYEKEE (reference sequence). Here the CDR3 DNA reads TGTGCCAGCAGCTTGTTTGTCAGGAACTCCTACGAGCAGTACTTC. Its translation is CASSLFVRNSYEQYF.

This clone was counted a single time. The CDR3 spells CASSQVLEGEQYF. CDR3 bases: TGCGCCAGCAGCCAAGTTCTGGAGGGCGAGCAGTACTTC. This sequence joins TRBV4-1 and TRBJ2-7; possible D gene TRBD2, 6 bases. The V end was cut by 1 base, the J end by 6 bases, with 10 bases between. Germline V gene lookup returns CDR1 MGHRA and CDR2 YSYEKL. The CDR3 consists of 13 residues.